This paragraph reports one T cell receptor beta chain. Its antigen remains unknown. This entry is derived from a study of T-cell memory formation after mild COVID-19. Study findings and constraints: Some clones that responded were present in memory (sampled pre-infection), which suggests cross-reactive memory joined.

TCRdb reprocessed the 5' RACE reads with MiXCR, giving one entry per CDR3 protein. This sample has a few hundred thousand distinct CDR3 sequences, with 15% to 20% found just once. The CDR3 is 15 amino acids. CDR1 is DFQATT and CDR2 is SNEGSKA in the germline V gene (reference sequence). Trimming stripped 1 base from V and 5 bases from J, with 14 bases between. The V call is TRBV20-1, the J call TRBJ1-4; D ambiguous. The clonotype originates from a young man who had mild COVID-19 (a few samples of this study predate the infection). Cell type and time point are not known. The specimen sequenced was PBMCs or a T cell subset sorted from them (not recorded which). The CDR3 DNA follows: TGCAGTGCTAGAGTTCCGCAGGAACCAAATGAAAAACTGTTTTTT. Amino acids: CSARVPQEPNEKLFF.